These 22 T cell receptor beta chains were sequenced from one sample in a study of blood T cell repertoires in COVID-19 (TCRdb year 2020). To prepare the library, the immunoSEQ multiplex PCR assay was applied. Imported from immuneACCESS, the table was reduced by TCRdb to in-frame sequences with V and J called. These copies leave out some clones; in studies compared against another copy, an unresolved V gene accounts for under half, and the cause of the remainder is not known. The sample table lists about 250,000 clones, 80% to 90% of them with a count of one. 3.5% to 4.5% of the sample comes from the top ten. The sample was PBMCs or T cells enriched from blood (not recorded which). Receptors originate from a young woman who had recovered from COVID-19.

This chain uses TRBV9 with TRBJ2-1; 9 bases fit TRBD2. V shed 3 bases, J shed 0 bases, and the junction held 4 bases outside the gene matches. The CDR3 runs to 16 residues. Germline values: CDR1 SGDLS, CDR2 YYNGEE. Written as DNA, the CDR3 is TGTGCCAGCAGCGAGTTAGCGGGAGCCTCCTACAATGAGCAGTTCTTC. It is translated as CASSELAGASYNEQFF.

The chain couples TRBV5-1 to TRBJ2-6; perhaps TRBD2 as D (5 bases). The V and J ends lost 5 bases and 0 bases respectively, with 15 bases between them. The CDR3 extends over 17 amino acids. The germline V gene has CDR1 SGHRS and CDR2 YFSETQ. The CDR3 bases are TGCGCCAGCAGAGCTGGAGGACGTATCTCTGGGGCCAACGTCCTGACTTTC. Translated, it gives CASRAGGRISGANVLTF.

The chain couples TRBV12-3 or TRBV12-4 to TRBJ2-5, with D hard to call. Between the trimmed V and J ends, which lost 0 bases and 6 bases, there was a span of 5 bases. The CDR3 contains 12 residues. The CDR3 reads CASSLARQTQYF. Written as DNA, the CDR3 is TGTGCCAGCAGTTTAGCGCGCCAGACCCAGTACTTC.

The chain has TRBV28 and TRBJ1-2; unclear D gene. Germline V gene lookup returns CDR1 MDHEN and CDR2 SYDVKM. V was shortened by 3 bases and J by 8 bases, with 13 bases between the two germline ends. The CDR3 sequence is 13 residues long. This CDR3 is CASSFAASYGYTF. CDR3 nucleotide sequence: TGTGCCAGCAGTTTCGCGGCTTCCTACGGCTACACCTTC.

V and J are TRBV4-1 and TRBJ1-2; 7 nucleotides agree with TRBD1. Germline V CDR1 and CDR2: MGHRA, YSYEKL. The CDR3 length is 16 residues. The trim removed 4 bases at V and 6 bases at J, leaving 14 bases unmatched. CDR3 DNA: TGCGCCAGCAGCCTAAACAGGGGTCGAATAAAAAATGGCTACACCTTC. It is translated as CASSLNRGRIKNGYTF.

This clone appeared a single time. The chain joins TRBV4-2 to TRBJ1-1; 8 bases match TRBD1. Germline CDR1 is LGHNA and CDR2 is YNFKEQ. V trimming: 4 bases; J trimming: 6 bases; junction bases outside the gene matches: 13. The CDR3 sequence is 16 residues long. CDR3 in amino acids: CASSRQGASERAEAFF. Here the CDR3 DNA reads TGTGCCAGCAGCCGGCAGGGGGCCTCCGAGAGGGCTGAAGCTTTCTTT.

This rearrangement joins TRBV4-1 to TRBJ2-1, with D tentatively TRBD1 (5 bases). CDR1 and CDR2 (germline): MGHRA, YSYEKL. The CDR3 has 15 residues. With 0 bases removed from V and 6 bases from J, the gap between germline ends came to 12 bases. The CDR3 bases are TGCGCCAGCAGCCAAGAACCCAGGGCCTTCAATGAGCAGTTCTTC. Translating gives CASSQEPRAFNEQFF.

The CDR3 DNA reads as TGTGCCAGCAGCAATCTGCGCGGCAATGTAAAAAACTATGGCTACACCTTC. Translating it yields CASSNLRGNVKNYGYTF. The J gene is TRBJ1-2, the V gene TRBV7-9; D ambiguous. Trimming pared 5 bases from V and 2 bases from J, leaving 21 bases between. The CDR3 is 17 residues long. CDR1 and CDR2 (germline): SEHNR, FQNEAQ (reference sequence).

This chain links TRBV11-2 with TRBJ2-2; 7 nucleotides match TRBD2. This CDR3 contains 17 residues. CDR1 is SGHAT, CDR2 FQNNGV, per germline. J was trimmed by 1 base and V by 2 bases; bases with no gene match: 7. CDR3 in amino acids: CASSLSGAGRNTGELFF. CDR3 bases: TGTGCCAGCAGCTTAAGCGGGGCAGGGCGGAACACCGGGGAGCTGTTTTTT.

The chain recombines TRBV7-9 with TRBJ2-6; D call uncertain. CDR1 and CDR2 from the germline V gene are SEHNR and FQNEAQ (reference sequence). Deletions cut 1 base from V and 0 bases from J, with 10 bases between. This CDR3 has 17 residues. As DNA, the CDR3 is TGTGCCAGCAGCTTAGGGGCAGTCGCCTCTGGGGCCAACGTCCTGACTTTC. Protein sequence: CASSLGAVASGANVLTF.

The CDR3 bases are TGTGCCAGCAGCCGAACGGGACAGGGGAGCTCCTACGAGCAGTACTTC. Translation: CASSRTGQGSSYEQYF. The rearrangement joins TRBV9 to TRBJ2-7, with 10 bases matching TRBD1. V dropped 4 bases and J dropped 0; count of bases not matched to a gene: 7. This CDR3 spans 16 amino acids. Germline CDR1 SGDLS, CDR2 YYNGEE.

In DNA form, the CDR3 reads TGTGCCAGCAGCTTAGGGGGCGGGAGTGTACCAGATACGCAGTATTTT. Its translation is CASSLGGGSVPDTQYF. The chain is built from TRBV7-8 and TRBJ2-3, with TRBD2 identical over 7 bases. The length of the CDR3 is 16 residues. The germline gives CDR1 SGHVS, CDR2 FQNEAQ. V dropped 1 base and J dropped 4; count of bases not matched to a gene: 8.

The CDR3 DNA sequence: TGTGCCAGCAGTTCCCCCGCTTTGACAGACAGCACCGGGGAGCTGTTTTTT. Translating gives CASSSPALTDSTGELFF. The chain joins TRBV28 to TRBJ2-2; a possible D gene is TRBD1 (5 bases). The germline V gene encodes CDR1 MDHEN and CDR2 SYDVKM. V lost 4 bases and J lost 4, with 19 bases in between. The CDR3 is 17 residues long.

V and J are TRBV5-4 and TRBJ2-2, with D hard to call. Looked up from germline, CDR1 is SGHNT and CDR2 is YYREEE (reference sequence). CDR3 length: 14 amino acids. Trimming removed 0 bases from V and 7 bases from J, with 10 bases in between. CDR3 amino acids: CASSLGRNGGELFF. CDR3 sequence (DNA): TGTGCCAGCAGCTTGGGTCGAAACGGCGGGGAGCTGTTTTTT.

This chain joins TRBV28 and TRBJ2-2; the match to TRBD2 covers 10 bases. The CDR3 extends over 19 amino acids. In germline, CDR1 is MDHEN, CDR2 SYDVKM. The J segment lost 4 bases and the V segment lost 3 bases, leaving 14 bases of the junction unmatched. For the CDR3, the DNA is TGTGCCAGCAGTTTGGGGCTAGCGGGAGTCCGATGGGGCACCGGGGAGCTGTTTTTT. Protein: CASSLGLAGVRWGTGELFF.

The V and J genes are TRBV28 and TRBJ2-7; 8 nucleotides align to TRBD2. V lost 4 bases and J lost 5; bases outside the gene matches: 10. This CDR3 region has 15 residues. The V gene's germline CDR1 is MDHEN and CDR2 SYDVKM. This CDR3 is CASSSPGRVSNEQYF. In nucleotides, the CDR3 is TGTGCCAGCAGTTCCCCCGGGAGGGTCTCTAACGAGCAGTACTTC.

On this clone itself: This sample also contains other DNA sequences that code for the same CDR3. V and J are TRBV18 and TRBJ1-4; 9 bases agree with TRBD1. V lost 3 bases to trimming and J lost 4 bases; unmatched junction nucleotides: 3. Per the germline V gene, CDR1 is KGHSH and CDR2 is LQKENI. The CDR3 runs 15 residues. The CDR3 nucleotides are TGTGCCAGCTCACCTCCGGGACAGGGTAATGAAAAACTGTTTTTT. It codes for CASSPPGQGNEKLFF.

The V call is TRBV6-5, the J call TRBJ2-7; 8 bases match TRBD2. Per germline, CDR1 MNHEY and CDR2 SVGAGI. With 10 bases clipped from V and 6 bases from J, the junction kept 17 bases outside the gene matches. The CDR3 sequence is 15 residues long. CDR3 protein: CATFSEAGAAGEQYF. The CDR3 DNA reads TGTGCCACCTTTTCTGAAGCGGGAGCGGCGGGCGAGCAGTACTTC.

The chain couples TRBV19 to TRBJ2-7; perhaps TRBD1 as D (6 bases). V was clipped by 8 bases and J by 2 bases, with 13 bases between them. The germline gives CDR1 LNHDA, CDR2 SQIVND (reference sequence). This CDR3 comprises 13 residues. In DNA form, the CDR3 reads TGTGCCAGTTCGAGAGGGGGACCCTACGAGCAGTACTTC. It encodes CASSRGGPYEQYF.

As regards this clone: This sample includes further DNA sequences coding for the same CDR3. The CDR3 nucleotides read TGTGCCAGCTCACCTCAGGGAAACACTGAAGCTTTCTTT. This encodes CASSPQGNTEAFF. V is TRBV18 and J is TRBJ1-1, with D maybe TRBD1 (5 bases). CDR1 is KGHSH, CDR2 LQKENI, per germline. V was trimmed by 3 bases and J by 2 bases, leaving 7 bases between them. The CDR3 is 13 amino acids.

The CDR3 nucleotides read TGCGCCAGCAGCTCAGACATTATAGAGAACACTGAAGCTTTCTTT. Amino acid sequence: CASSSDIIENTEAFF. The chain couples TRBV5-1 to TRBJ1-1; D is unclear. V gave up 3 bases and J gave up 1 base, with 13 bases separating them. Germline loops: CDR1 SGHRS, CDR2 YFSETQ. CDR3 length equals 15 residues.

The rearrangement uses TRBV6-2 or TRBV6-3 and TRBJ1-5; 7 bases map to TRBD1. Germline V gene lookup returns CDR1 MNHEY and CDR2 SVGEGT. The CDR3 totals 17 residues. The V gene end was trimmed by 0 bases and the J gene end by 0 bases; junction bases not matched to a gene: 5. CDR3 nucleotide sequence: TGTGCCAGCAGTTACTCTAGGGACAGAGATAGCAATCAGCCCCAGCATTTT. It specifies CASSYSRDRDSNQPQHF.